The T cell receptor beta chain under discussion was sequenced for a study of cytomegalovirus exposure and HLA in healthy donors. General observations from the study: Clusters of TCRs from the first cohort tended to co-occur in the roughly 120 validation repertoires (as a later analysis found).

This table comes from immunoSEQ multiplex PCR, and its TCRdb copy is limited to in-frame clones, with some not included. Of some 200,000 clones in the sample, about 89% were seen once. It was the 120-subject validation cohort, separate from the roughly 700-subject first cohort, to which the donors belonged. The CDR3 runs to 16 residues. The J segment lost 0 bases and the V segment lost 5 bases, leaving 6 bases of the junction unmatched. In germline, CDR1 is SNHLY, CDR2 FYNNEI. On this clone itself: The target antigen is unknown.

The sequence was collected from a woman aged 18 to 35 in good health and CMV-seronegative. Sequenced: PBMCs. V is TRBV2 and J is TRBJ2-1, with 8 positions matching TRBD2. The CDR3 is CASSILAVSSYNEQFF. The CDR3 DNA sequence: TGTGCCAGCAGTATACTAGCGGTGAGCTCCTACAATGAGCAGTTCTTC.